One and the same sample provided the 9 T cell receptor beta chains below, sequenced in a study of blood T cell repertoires in COVID-19. Only in-frame clones appear in the TCRdb table, and some are missing; sequencing was by immunoSEQ multiplex PCR. The profile shows a few hundred thousand clones, about nine tenths of them singletons. Sequenced material: PBMCs or T cells enriched from blood (not recorded which). Receptors originate from a man aged 18 to 29 who had recovered from COVID-19.

A note on this clone: Other DNA sequences from this sample encode an identical CDR3 as well. The chain joins TRBV7-9 to TRBJ1-1; D gene unclear. This CDR3 contains 12 residues. The germline V gene has CDR1 SEHNR and CDR2 FQNEAQ (reference sequence). Trimming cost V 1 base and J 6 bases, with 6 bases left between them. CDR3 protein: CASSLGPAEAFF. The DNA for the CDR3 is TGTGCCAGCAGCTTAGGTCCCGCTGAAGCTTTCTTT.

V usage is TRBV6-5 and J usage is TRBJ2-5; 8 bases fit TRBD2. CDR3 size: 14 residues. Germline CDR1 is MNHEY and CDR2 is SVGAGI. J gave up 4 bases and V 8 bases, and 9 bases lay outside the gene matches. CDR3 region: CASGKLAEGETQYF. The CDR3 DNA is TGTGCCAGCGGAAAACTAGCGGAGGGAGAGACCCAGTACTTC.

This chain uses TRBV11-3 with TRBJ2-3, with 8 bases matching TRBD1. CDR3 length: 18 residues. V lost 7 bases, J lost 0 bases, and 15 bases stayed unmatched. Looked up from germline, CDR1 is SGHNT and CDR2 is YENEEA. CDR3 region: CASTHFDRGAPSTDTQYF. The CDR3 DNA follows: TGTGCCAGCACCCATTTCGACAGGGGAGCCCCTAGCACAGATACGCAGTATTTT.

CDR3 DNA: TGCAGTGCTAGTTTAGGGGGCAATGGCTACACCTTC. Amino acids: CSASLGGNGYTF. V is TRBV20-1 and J is TRBJ1-2; 7 bases are a match to TRBD1. CDR3 length equals 12 residues. With V trimmed by 3 bases and J by 6 bases, 4 bases remained unmatched. The germline CDR1 and CDR2 sequences are DFQATT and SNEGSKA (reference sequence).

The chain uses TRBV5-1 and TRBJ2-1; 7 bases fit TRBD2. The trim removed 0 bases at V and 0 bases at J, leaving 6 bases unmatched. Germline CDR1 SGHRS, CDR2 YFSETQ. The CDR3 contains 17 residues. In nucleotides, the CDR3 is TGCGCCAGCAGCTTGGCACTACTAGCGAGCTCCTACAATGAGCAGTTCTTC. As protein: CASSLALLASSYNEQFF.

V and J are TRBV18 and TRBJ1-1, with D possibly matching TRBD1 (6 bases). With 3 bases removed from V and 7 bases from J, the gap between germline ends came to 12 bases. This CDR3 has 13 amino acids. CDR1 KGHSH and CDR2 LQKENI come from the germline V gene. CDR3 sequence (DNA): TGTGCCAGCTCACCGAGGCAGGGGTTTGAAGCTTTCTTT. Translated, it gives CASSPRQGFEAFF.

The chain employs TRBV5-5 and TRBJ1-2; TRBD1 matches at 10 bases. Trimming took 5 bases from V and 7 from J; bases not matched to a gene: 11. The CDR3 length is 15 residues. Per germline, CDR1 SGHKS and CDR2 YYEKEE (reference sequence). This CDR3 reads CASRPTGTGVSGYTF. The CDR3 DNA follows: TGTGCCAGCAGACCTACCGGGACAGGGGTGTCTGGCTACACCTTC. Complete variable domain (other parts from reference TRBV5-5 and TRBJ1-2): DAGVTQSPTHLIKTRGQQVTLRCSPISGHKSVSWYQQVLGQGPQFIFQYYEKEERGRGNFPDRFSARQFPNYSSELNVNALLLGDSALYLCASRPTGTGVSGYTFGSGTRLTVV.

The genes are TRBV5-1 and TRBJ2-7; D is possibly TRBD1 (5 bases). The V end was cut by 4 bases, the J end by 13 bases, with 27 bases between. This CDR3 is 15 amino acids long. Germline lookup yields CDR1 SGHRS and CDR2 YFSETQ. CDR3 protein: CASSPSVTESRVLYF. CDR3 coding DNA: TGCGCCAGCAGCCCCTCCGTGACAGAGAGCCGGGTGTTATACTTC.

This sequence joins TRBV5-5 and TRBJ2-3; the D gene is possibly TRBD2 (6 bases). Trimming cost V 0 bases and J 4 bases, with 6 bases left between them. The CDR3 has 13 residues. CDR1 is SGHKS, CDR2 YYEKEE, per germline (reference sequence). The CDR3 bases are TGTGCCAGCAGCTTGGCGGGGGCAGATACGCAGTATTTT. It translates to CASSLAGADTQYF.